The 31 T cell receptor beta chains reported below all come from one sample, sequenced in a study of STAT5B mutations in CD4+ large granular lymphocyte leukemia. Profiled with immunoSEQ multiplex PCR; TCRdb holds only in-frame clones, not every one. The repertoire consists of around 28,000 clones, with around 74% occurring once and the leading ten covering around 1%. The specimen sequenced was CD4+ T cells from blood buffy coats. These receptors all stem from a human donor in good health.

This chain connects TRBV7-8 to TRBJ2-2; D is undetermined. This CDR3 region has 14 residues. Germline V gene data show CDR1 as SGHVS and CDR2 as FQNEAQ. Trimming took off 5 bases at V and 4 bases at J, with 11 bases between the two ends. The CDR3 loop reads CASSQTLTTGELFF. The CDR3 nucleotides are TGTGCCAGCAGCCAAACGCTGACCACCGGGGAGCTGTTTTTT.

On this clone itself: Additional DNA sequences in this sample encode the identical CDR3. The gene calls are TRBV7-2 and TRBJ1-1; D is perhaps TRBD1 (5 bases). The V and J ends lost 5 bases and 2 bases respectively, with 15 bases between them. The CDR3 sequence is 15 residues long. The germline V gene has CDR1 SGHTA and CDR2 FQGNSA. Here the CDR3 reads CASSLGDPHNTEAFF. CDR3 sequence (DNA): TGTGCCAGCAGCCTGGGGGACCCGCACAACACTGAAGCTTTCTTT.

The V and J genes are TRBV5-5 and TRBJ2-5; D is ambiguous. The V gene lost 0 bases and the J gene lost 4 bases, with 13 bases spanning the gap. Germline loops: CDR1 SGHKS, CDR2 YYEKEE (reference sequence). CDR3 length equals 15 residues. The CDR3 DNA is TGTGCCAGCAGCTTGGGGGTCCGACACCTAGAGACCCAGTACTTC. Its protein product is CASSLGVRHLETQYF.

The chain combines TRBV11-2 with TRBJ2-5; the D gene could be TRBD1 or TRBD2 (5 bases each). V lost 4 bases, J lost 2 bases, and 11 bases lay in between. CDR1 SGHAT and CDR2 FQNNGV come from the germline V gene. The CDR3 spans 14 residues. The CDR3 region is CASSSGTWQETQYF. CDR3 DNA sequence: TGTGCCAGCAGCTCTGGGACCTGGCAAGAGACCCAGTACTTC.

The CDR3 DNA reads TGTGCCAGCTCACCACGGCCAGAATCACCCCTCCACTTT. Its protein is CASSPRPESPLHF. The chain employs TRBV18 and TRBJ1-6, with unresolved D. Germline CDR1 and CDR2: KGHSH and LQKENI. Deletions cut 1 base from V and 10 bases from J, with 8 bases between. The length of the CDR3 is 13 residues.

The chain joins TRBV19 to TRBJ2-5, with D possibly TRBD1 on 6 matching bases. The CDR3 is made up of 14 amino acids. Trimming shortened V by 1 base and J by 3 bases, and 9 bases separated the two germline ends. The germline V gene has CDR1 LNHDA and CDR2 SQIVND (reference sequence). CDR3 residues: CASSIVAGEETQYF. CDR3 bases: TGTGCCAGTAGTATAGTAGCAGGGGAAGAGACCCAGTACTTC.

The chain joins TRBV19 to TRBJ1-6, with 7 positions matching TRBD1. CDR3 size: 14 residues. V lost 5 bases and J lost 7; bases outside the gene matches: 5. Germline loops: CDR1 LNHDA, CDR2 SQIVND (reference sequence). This chain's CDR3 is CASSFRTGNSPLHF. The CDR3, as DNA: TGTGCCAGTAGTTTCCGGACAGGAAATTCACCCCTCCACTTT.

The rearrangement links TRBV4-3 to TRBJ1-4; D gene unclear. V dropped 0 bases and J dropped 6 bases, with 11 bases sitting between them. CDR3 length: 15 residues. The V gene's germline CDR1 is LGHNA and CDR2 YSLEER. CDR3 amino acids: CASSQDLGQHEKLFF. The DNA for the CDR3 is TGCGCCAGCAGCCAAGATCTAGGGCAGCATGAAAAACTGTTTTTT.

This clone occurred once. This rearrangement joins TRBV13 to TRBJ2-3, with D possibly being TRBD1 or TRBD2 (6 bases each). The CDR3 is made up of 14 amino acids. V lost 7 bases and J lost 2, with 13 bases in between. Germline CDR1 is PRHDT and CDR2 is FYEKMQ (reference sequence). This chain's CDR3 is CASTLGGNTDTQYF. The CDR3 DNA follows: TGTGCCAGCACCCTAGGGGGGAACACAGATACGCAGTATTTT.

This clone was seen once. V and J are TRBV6-1 and TRBJ2-2; 12 bases are shared with TRBD1. Germline trimming cut 7 bases from V and 6 bases from J; bases unmatched to any gene: 6. This CDR3 contains 15 residues. The V gene's germline CDR1 is MNHNS and CDR2 SASEGT. The CDR3 sequence: CASKGTGGAPGELFF. In DNA, the CDR3 is TGTGCCAGCAAGGGGACAGGGGGCGCTCCCGGGGAGCTGTTTTTT.

In this sample, this clone turned up a few times. This chain links TRBV2 with TRBJ2-2; TRBD1 is a possible D gene (5 bases). V was trimmed by 5 bases and J by 1 base, leaving 8 bases between them. The CDR3 extends over 14 amino acids. CDR1 is SNHLY and CDR2 is FYNNEI in the germline V gene. The CDR3 bases are TGTGCCAGCAGTCCAGGGTTGAACACCGGGGAGCTGTTTTTT. Its protein is CASSPGLNTGELFF. The whole variable domain, filled in from reference TRBV2 and TRBJ2-2, reads EPEVTQTPSHQVTQMGQEVILRCVPISNHLYFYWYRQILGQKVEFLVSFYNNEISEKSEIFDDQFSVERPDGSNFTLKIRSTKLEDSAMYFCASSPGLNTGELFFGEGSRLTVL.

The chain is built from TRBV6-1 and TRBJ1-4, with D tentatively TRBD1 (5 bases). Trimming pared 6 bases from V and 5 bases from J, leaving 7 bases between. The CDR3 is made up of 12 amino acids. In germline, CDR1 is MNHNS, CDR2 SASEGT. The CDR3 loop is CASRGLNEKLFF. DNA for the CDR3: TGTGCCAGCAGGGGACTAAATGAAAAACTGTTTTTT.

The chain combines TRBV4-3 with TRBJ1-2; the D gene is possibly TRBD1 (5 bases). Trimming removed 0 bases from V and 7 bases from J, with 12 bases in between. CDR1 is LGHNA, CDR2 YSLEER, per germline. The CDR3 totals 14 residues. This chain's CDR3 is CASSQEGRVAGYTF. As DNA, the CDR3 is TGCGCCAGCAGCCAAGAGGGCAGGGTAGCTGGCTACACCTTC.

V gene TRBV7-9 combines with J gene TRBJ1-5; D not certain. The length of the CDR3 is 13 residues. Germline CDR1 SEHNR, CDR2 FQNEAQ (reference sequence). V dropped 5 bases and J dropped 3 bases, with 8 bases sitting between them. DNA of the CDR3: TGTGCCAGCAGCCATAACGCCAATCAGCCCCAGCATTTT. Its protein is CASSHNANQPQHF.

This clone was counted a single time. The CDR3: CASSSGLAGDNEQFF. The CDR3 DNA sequence: TGTGCCAGCAGCTCTGGACTAGCGGGGGACAATGAGCAGTTCTTC. The genes are TRBV7-2 and TRBJ2-1; TRBD2 matches at 13 bases. The V and J ends lost 4 bases and 5 bases, in that order; junction bases with no gene match: 2. The CDR3 totals 15 residues. CDR1 and CDR2 from the germline V gene are SGHTA and FQGNSA.

The CDR3 bases are TGTGCCAGCAGCGCCTTCCCCGGGGCCCTCGATACGCAGTATTTT. Translation: CASSAFPGALDTQYF. This chain joins TRBV7-8 and TRBJ2-3; D is perhaps TRBD1 or TRBD2 (5 bases each). V gave up 5 bases and J gave up 6 bases, with 18 bases separating them. This CDR3 spans 15 amino acids. The germline CDR1 and CDR2 sequences are SGHVS and FQNEAQ.

The chain has TRBV7-2 and TRBJ2-1; D is perhaps TRBD2 (6 bases). Germline-derived CDR1 and CDR2 are SGHTA and FQGNSA. The V and J ends lost 1 base and 9 bases respectively, with 13 bases between them. This CDR3 has 14 amino acids. CDR3 protein: CASSLVGGESEQFF. The CDR3 DNA reads TGTGCCAGCAGCTTAGTGGGCGGGGAAAGTGAGCAGTTCTTC.

The chain has TRBV4-2 and TRBJ2-1; D possibly matches TRBD1 or TRBD2 (5 bases each). With 1 base removed from V and 5 bases from J, the gap between germline ends came to 18 bases. CDR1 LGHNA and CDR2 YNFKEQ come from the germline V gene. The length of the CDR3 is 17 residues. This chain's CDR3 is CASSQGPGSGGNNEQFF. DNA of the CDR3: TGTGCCAGCAGCCAAGGTCCGGGCTCTGGGGGAAACAATGAGCAGTTCTTC.

The chain combines TRBV27 with TRBJ1-2; 7 bases fit TRBD1. J lost 2 bases, V lost 4 bases, and 7 bases had no gene match. The CDR3 runs to 15 residues. CDR1 and CDR2 from the germline V gene are MNHEY and SMNVEV (reference sequence). The CDR3 nucleotides are TGTGCCAGCAGTTCTGGACAGGTCCCCAACTATGGCTACACCTTC. Translation: CASSSGQVPNYGYTF.

The chain carries TRBV19 and TRBJ1-5; D is undetermined. This CDR3 has 14 amino acids. Trimming pared 1 base from V and 5 bases from J, leaving 9 bases between. Germline lookup yields CDR1 LNHDA and CDR2 SQIVND (reference sequence). DNA for the CDR3: TGTGCCAGTAGTATAGTGAGAGACTATCAGCCCCAGCATTTT. Its protein product is CASSIVRDYQPQHF.

The chain is built from TRBV19 and TRBJ1-2; D not resolved. The CDR3 loop spans 12 amino acids. Germline assignment: CDR1 LNHDA and CDR2 SQIVND (reference sequence). V gave up 6 bases and J gave up 4 bases, with 9 bases separating them. In nucleotides, the CDR3 is TGTGCCAGTAGGGACGCAGTCTATGGCTACACCTTC. This translates into CASRDAVYGYTF. The full variable domain, in which reference TRBV19 and TRBJ1-2 provide the parts outside the CDR3, is DGGITQSPKYLFRKEGQNVTLSCEQNLNHDAMYWYRQDPGQGLRLIYYSQIVNDFQKGDIAEGYSVSREKKESFPLTVTSAQKNPTAFYLCASRDAVYGYTFGSGTRLTVV.

This rearrangement joins TRBV25-1 to TRBJ1-5; 8 nucleotides line up with TRBD1. J was trimmed by 1 base and V by 6 bases; bases with no gene match: 5. The CDR3 extends over 15 amino acids. CDR1 MGHDK and CDR2 SYGVNS come from the germline V gene. The CDR3 here is CASSDDRGSNQPQHF. The CDR3, as DNA: TGTGCCAGCAGCGACGACAGGGGCAGCAATCAGCCCCAGCATTTT.

This chain joins TRBV4-1 and TRBJ2-1, with TRBD2 matching 8 bases. Germline CDR1 and CDR2: MGHRA and YSYEKL. J was trimmed by 6 bases and V by 2 bases; bases with no gene match: 9. The CDR3 runs 16 residues. CDR3 bases: TGCGCCAGCAGCCAAACCGGAGCGGGAGTACGCAATGAGCAGTTCTTC. This codes for CASSQTGAGVRNEQFF.

This clone came up a few times. This chain joins TRBV12-5 and TRBJ1-1; no reliable D call. This CDR3 region has 12 residues. Looked up from germline, CDR1 is LGHNT and CDR2 is FRNRAP. V lost 1 base to trimming and J lost 6 bases, with 6 bases between them. The CDR3 protein is CASGLDSSEAFF. In nucleotides, the CDR3 is TGTGCTAGTGGTTTGGACAGTTCTGAAGCTTTCTTT.

The chain recombines TRBV4-2 with TRBJ1-2, with D maybe TRBD1 (5 bases). From germline, CDR1 is LGHNA and CDR2 YNFKEQ. The CDR3 has 14 residues. Trimming pared 1 base from V and 4 bases from J, leaving 10 bases between. CDR3 nucleotides: TGTGCCAGCAGCCAAGGGGCAGGGCTCTATGGCTACACCTTC. Amino acids: CASSQGAGLYGYTF.

The chain employs TRBV9 and TRBJ2-2; D unresolved. The CDR3 totals 14 residues. Germline V gene lookup returns CDR1 SGDLS and CDR2 YYNGEE. Trimming left V 4 bases short and J 6 bases short, with 13 bases between. Written as DNA, the CDR3 is TGTGCCAGCAGCCCACGAAACTTCCCCGGGGAGCTGTTTTTT. Translation: CASSPRNFPGELFF.

The chain uses TRBV6-5 and TRBJ1-6, with D perhaps matching TRBD1 (5 bases). Germline assignment: CDR1 MNHEY and CDR2 SVGAGI. The CDR3 extends over 13 amino acids. V was clipped by 6 bases and J by 7 bases, with 10 bases between them. For the CDR3, the DNA is TGTGCCAGCAGGAGGGGCGCGAATTCACCCCTCCACTTT. Its translation: CASRRGANSPLHF.

This clone was counted a few times. Other DNA sequences in the sample encode the same CDR3. The chain recombines TRBV28 with TRBJ1-2; the D gene is possibly TRBD1 (5 bases). Germline lookup yields CDR1 MDHEN and CDR2 SYDVKM. This CDR3 contains 12 residues. V was cut by 3 bases and J by 4 bases, with 6 bases left in between. CDR3 protein: CASSLQGYGYTF. CDR3 bases: TGTGCCAGCAGTTTGCAGGGCTATGGCTACACCTTC.

The chain employs TRBV5-1 and TRBJ1-2; possible D gene TRBD1, 6 bases. The CDR3 sequence is 13 residues long. Germline V gene sequence: CDR1 SGHRS, CDR2 YFSETQ. V shed 0 bases and J shed 8 bases, with 11 bases lying between them. The CDR3 DNA sequence: TGCGCCAGCAGCTTGGAATTGGACAGAGGCTACACCTTC. This sequence encodes CASSLELDRGYTF. The full variable domain, with the rest looked up from reference TRBV5-1 and TRBJ1-2, is KAGVTQTPRYLIKTRGQQVTLSCSPISGHRSVSWYQQTPGQGLQFLFEYFSETQRNKGNFPGRFSGRQFSNSRSEMNVSTLELGDSALYLCASSLELDRGYTFGSGTRLTVV.

CDR3 sequence: CASSDIDTNAYGYTF. The CDR3 nucleotides read TGTGCCAGCAGTGATATTGACACCAACGCCTATGGCTACACCTTC. The chain employs TRBV25-1 and TRBJ1-2; D uncertain. V gave up 3 bases and J gave up 4 bases, with 15 bases separating them. The V gene's germline CDR1 is MGHDK and CDR2 SYGVNS. The CDR3 is made up of 15 amino acids.

V and J are TRBV6-6 and TRBJ1-5; a possible D gene is TRBD1 (5 bases). From germline, CDR1 is MNHNY and CDR2 SVGAGI (reference sequence). The CDR3 is made up of 15 amino acids. Trimming left V 4 bases short and J 6 bases short, with 16 bases between. This CDR3 is CASSSRQRVVQPQHF. DNA of the CDR3: TGTGCCAGCAGTTCTAGACAGCGGGTAGTTCAGCCCCAGCATTTT.